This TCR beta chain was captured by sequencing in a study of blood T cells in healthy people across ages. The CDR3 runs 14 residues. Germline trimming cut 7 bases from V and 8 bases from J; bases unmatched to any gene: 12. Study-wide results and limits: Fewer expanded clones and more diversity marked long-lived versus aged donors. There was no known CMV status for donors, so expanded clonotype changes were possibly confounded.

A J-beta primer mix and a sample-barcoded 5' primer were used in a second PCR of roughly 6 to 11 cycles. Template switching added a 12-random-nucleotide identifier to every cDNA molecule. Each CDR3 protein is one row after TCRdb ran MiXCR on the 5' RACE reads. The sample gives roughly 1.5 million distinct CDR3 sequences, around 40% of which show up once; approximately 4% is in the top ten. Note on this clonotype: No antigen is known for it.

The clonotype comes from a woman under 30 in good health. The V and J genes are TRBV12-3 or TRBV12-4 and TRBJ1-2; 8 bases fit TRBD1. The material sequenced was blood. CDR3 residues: CASTFQGASGGYTF. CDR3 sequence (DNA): TGTGCCAGCACTTTTCAGGGGGCGTCGGGCGGCTACACCTTC.